One and the same sample provided the 31 T cell receptor beta chains below, sequenced in a study of CD8+ T cells in alopecia areata. RNA was isolated and reverse transcribed to cDNA, the sequencing template. Repertoires were generated with immunoSEQ multiplex PCR, while TCRdb's copy carries only in-frame clones and drops some. Among 200,000 to 250,000 clones listed, around 66% were seen once. Sample treatment: oral pan-JAK inhibitor, 5-10 mg twice daily. The sample in question was CD4+ T cells sorted from blood, obtained at week 4, from a patient treated with tofacitinib. The receptors shown here come from a human donor with alopecia areata.

This chain uses TRBV9 with TRBJ1-2, with D unclear. This CDR3 has 16 amino acids. Trimming shortened V by 0 bases and J by 0 bases, and 12 bases separated the two germline ends. The V gene's germline CDR1 is SGDLS and CDR2 YYNGEE. CDR3 coding DNA: TGTGCCAGCAGCGTAGTCGACCGGGGAGCTAACTATGGCTACACCTTC. Its translation is CASSVVDRGANYGYTF. The variable domain in full, with the rest retrieved from reference TRBV9 and TRBJ1-2, is DSGVTQTPKHLITATGQRVTLRCSPRSGDLSVYWYQQSLDQGLQFLIQYYNGEERAKGNILERFSAQQFPDLHSELNLSSLELGDSALYFCASSVVDRGANYGYTFGSGTRLTVV.

V usage is TRBV29-1 and J usage is TRBJ1-1, with a weak D call TRBD1 (5 bases). Germline lookup yields CDR1 SQVTM and CDR2 ANQGSEA. Trimming removed 6 bases at V and 7 bases at J, with 12 bases between. This CDR3 comprises 11 residues. The CDR3 protein is CSVQQGHEAFF. The DNA of the CDR3 is TGCAGCGTACAGCAGGGCCATGAAGCTTTCTTT.

The gene calls are TRBV15 and TRBJ1-6; D gene unclear. CDR1 and CDR2 (germline): LNHNV, YYDKDF (reference sequence). The CDR3 is 14 residues long. Trimming left V 1 base short and J 9 bases short, with 10 bases between. CDR3 nucleotide sequence: TGTGCCACCAGCAGAGGCATTGCGGGTTCACCCCTCCACTTT. It encodes CATSRGIAGSPLHF.

This rearrangement joins TRBV30 to TRBJ1-1; 9 bases agree with TRBD1. The V gene end was trimmed by 1 base and the J gene end by 4 bases; junction bases not matched to a gene: 1. There are 13 residues in the CDR3. Germline V CDR1 and CDR2: GTSNPN, SVGIG (reference sequence). In DNA form, the CDR3 reads TGTGCCTGGAGTGGGACAGGGGCCACTGAAGCTTTCTTT. Translated, it gives CAWSGTGATEAFF.

V gene TRBV30 combines with J gene TRBJ2-5; D gene ambiguous. In germline, CDR1 is GTSNPN, CDR2 SVGIG (reference sequence). The CDR3 contains 13 residues. V lost 1 base and J lost 0, with 6 bases in between. In nucleotides, the CDR3 is TGTGCCTGGAGTGCAGACTACCAAGAGACCCAGTACTTC. This translates into CAWSADYQETQYF.

The rearrangement links TRBV11-3 to TRBJ1-1; TRBD1 matches at 7 bases. Germline V lookup: CDR1 SGHNT, CDR2 YENEEA. This CDR3 has 16 amino acids. V dropped 1 base and J dropped 3; count of bases not matched to a gene: 8. The DNA of the CDR3 is TGTGCCAGCAGCTTAGGGACAGGAGGTGTTTACACTGAAGCTTTCTTT. Amino acid sequence: CASSLGTGGVYTEAFF.

The rearrangement uses TRBV7-2 and TRBJ2-5; maybe TRBD1 (7 bases). The J call is uncertain, as TRBJ2-7 better fits the DNA end. CDR1 is SGHTA and CDR2 is FQGNSA in the germline V gene. The CDR3 contains 15 residues. DNA for the CDR3: TGTGCCAGCAGCTTAGTAGCGGACAGGACCTACGAGCAGTACTTC. Translation gives CASSLVADRTYEQYF.

J is TRBJ2-5 and V is TRBV30; D remains unclear. The CDR3 spans 12 residues. Germline assignment: CDR1 GTSNPN and CDR2 SVGIG (reference sequence). V lost 0 bases, J lost 3 bases, and 5 bases lay in between. CDR3: CAWSVGKETQYF. CDR3 DNA sequence: TGTGCCTGGAGTGTAGGCAAAGAGACCCAGTACTTC.

This clone occurred a few times. The chain has TRBV4-2 and TRBJ2-1, with D tentatively TRBD1 (6 bases). V was clipped by 5 bases and J by 7 bases, with 12 bases between them. CDR1 and CDR2 (germline): LGHNA, YNFKEQ. CDR3 length: 13 amino acids. The CDR3 DNA is TGTGCCAGCAGCAGGGCCAGGGGTAATGAGCAGTTCTTC. Encoded protein: CASSRARGNEQFF.

This clone was seen only a few times. This chain links TRBV29-1 with TRBJ2-3; D ambiguous. The CDR3 length is 15 residues. Between the trimmed V and J ends, which lost 1 base and 0 bases, there was a span of 11 bases. CDR1 is SQVTM and CDR2 is ANQGSEA in the germline V gene. CDR3 amino acids: CSVEGFLRSTDTQYF. The DNA of the CDR3 is TGCAGCGTTGAAGGGTTCCTCAGGAGCACAGATACGCAGTATTTT.

The rearrangement joins TRBV30 to TRBJ2-5; D tentatively fits TRBD1 or TRBD2 (5 bases each). Germline V gives CDR1 GTSNPN, CDR2 SVGIG (reference sequence). Trimming cost V 1 base and J 3 bases, with 9 bases left between them. This CDR3 spans 13 amino acids. In nucleotides, the CDR3 is TGTGCCTGGAGTGACGGGACGAAAGAGACCCAGTACTTC. This gives the protein CAWSDGTKETQYF.

The chain uses TRBV6-6 and TRBJ1-6, with a possible D match to TRBD1 (5 bases). CDR1 and CDR2 from the germline V gene are MNHNY and SVGAGI (reference sequence). The germline V and J ends were trimmed by 7 bases and 7 bases, with 11 bases remaining between them. The CDR3 sequence is 13 residues long. The CDR3 nucleotides read TGTGCCAGCAACGGGGGGTGGAATTCACCCCTCCACTTT. This gives the protein CASNGGWNSPLHF.

The chain combines TRBV29-1 with TRBJ1-1; D not certain. The CDR3 extends over 12 amino acids. V was trimmed by 4 bases and J by 1 base, leaving 7 bases between them. Germline assignment: CDR1 SQVTM and CDR2 ANQGSEA. The CDR3 nucleotides read TGCAGCGTTGCGACTCAGAACACTGAAGCTTTCTTT. Protein: CSVATQNTEAFF.

This clone was observed a handful of times. Other DNA sequences in this sample translate to the same CDR3. The chain uses TRBV29-1 and TRBJ1-1; D ambiguous. This CDR3 has 12 residues. Germline CDR1 and CDR2: SQVTM and ANQGSEA. The V gene lost 4 bases and the J gene lost 1 base, with 7 bases spanning the gap. The CDR3 region has the DNA TGCAGCGTTGGACAAACGAACACTGAAGCTTTCTTT. Protein product: CSVGQTNTEAFF.

As regards this clone: Other nucleotide sequences in the sample specify the same CDR3. The chain is built from TRBV11-2 and TRBJ2-1; 9 bases are a match to TRBD2. V lost 5 bases and J lost 0; bases outside the gene matches: 2. The V gene's germline CDR1 is SGHAT and CDR2 FQNNGV. This CDR3 spans 15 amino acids. The CDR3 DNA is TGTGCCAGCAGCCTAGCGGGGAGCTCCTACAATGAGCAGTTCTTC. As protein: CASSLAGSSYNEQFF.

J is TRBJ2-3 and V is TRBV6-1; D is unresolved. The ends were cut back, 7 bases at V and 0 bases at J, with 8 bases in the middle. This CDR3 spans 13 amino acids. Germline loops: CDR1 MNHNS, CDR2 SASEGT. CDR3 region: CASTKSSTDTQYF. The CDR3 region has the DNA TGTGCCAGCACGAAGTCTAGCACAGATACGCAGTATTTT.

The genes are TRBV27 and TRBJ2-7, with TRBD1 matching 11 bases. This CDR3 is 14 amino acids long. The V gene end was trimmed by 2 bases and the J gene end by 7 bases; junction bases not matched to a gene: 4. CDR1 is MNHEY, CDR2 SMNVEV, per germline (reference sequence). In DNA form, the CDR3 reads TGTGCCAGCAGTTTAGGACAGGGGGCGAGGGAGCAGTACTTC. It codes for CASSLGQGAREQYF.

J is TRBJ1-5 and V is TRBV29-1; no reliable D call. Germline V gene sequence: CDR1 SQVTM, CDR2 ANQGSEA. CDR3 length equals 13 residues. The V end was cut by 4 bases, the J end by 4 bases, with 11 bases between. The CDR3 DNA is TGCAGCGTTGGGAACAAGGGAAATCAGCCCCAGCATTTT. Translating it yields CSVGNKGNQPQHF.

This rearrangement joins TRBV7-2 to TRBJ1-5; the D gene is possibly TRBD1 (5 bases). Trimming pared 4 bases from V and 5 bases from J, leaving 15 bases between. The CDR3 covers 15 residues. Germline CDR1 is SGHTA and CDR2 is FQGNSA. The CDR3 sequence is CASSSDSALDQPQHF. The CDR3 nucleotides read TGTGCCAGCAGCTCCGACAGTGCCCTAGATCAGCCCCAGCATTTT.

The rearrangement joins TRBV4-1 to TRBJ1-2; no clear D gene. CDR3 size: 14 residues. Trimming left V 3 bases short and J 4 bases short, with 12 bases between. Germline V gene sequence: CDR1 MGHRA, CDR2 YSYEKL. CDR3 coding DNA: TGCGCCAGCAGCCACCCCGGCGAGTTCTATGGCTACACCTTC. It codes for CASSHPGEFYGYTF.

This clone has just a few counts. The chain carries TRBV14 and TRBJ2-5, with 8 bases matching TRBD1. CDR1 SGHDN and CDR2 FVKESK come from the germline V gene. The CDR3 spans 14 residues. V shed 4 bases and J 5 bases; nucleotides not matched to a gene: 6. Here the CDR3 DNA reads TGTGCCAGCAGCCTTACAGGGGGAATGGAGACCCAGTACTTC. It yields the protein CASSLTGGMETQYF.

CDR3 DNA sequence: TGCGCCAGCAGCCAAGAAAGTCTGGGAGGACTCTATGGCTACACCTTC. This sequence encodes CASSQESLGGLYGYTF. The rearrangement joins TRBV4-1 to TRBJ1-2; no definite D call. Germline assignment: CDR1 MGHRA and CDR2 YSYEKL. Trimming stripped 0 bases from V and 4 bases from J, with 15 bases between. This CDR3 region has 16 residues.

J is TRBJ1-2 and V is TRBV6-6, with no clear D. CDR3 length equals 12 residues. Trimming left V 0 bases short and J 12 bases short, with 11 bases between. CDR1 and CDR2 (germline): MNHNY, SVGAGI (reference sequence). The CDR3 DNA reads as TGTGCCAGCAGTTACTCGGGCCGGGAAGACACCTTC. This sequence encodes CASSYSGREDTF.

The rearrangement uses TRBV14 and TRBJ1-1, with D unclear. Trimming took 2 bases from V and 4 from J, leaving 11 bases between them. The CDR3 is 14 residues long. Germline V lookup: CDR1 SGHDN, CDR2 FVKESK. The CDR3 region has the DNA TGTGCCAGCAGCCAATTTGGGGATGGCACTGAAGCTTTCTTT. The encoded protein is CASSQFGDGTEAFF.

CDR3 loop: CASSLTGASNQPQHF. CDR3 DNA sequence: TGTGCCAGCAGCTTGACAGGAGCGAGCAATCAGCCCCAGCATTTT. The chain joins TRBV11-2 to TRBJ1-5, with a weak D call TRBD1 (6 bases). This CDR3 comprises 15 residues. CDR1 and CDR2 (germline): SGHAT, FQNNGV. The V gene lost 3 bases and the J gene lost 1 base, with 10 bases spanning the gap.

This clone has more than one count but fewer than ten. V is TRBV7-9 and J is TRBJ1-2; D call uncertain. The V end lost 4 bases, the J end lost 8 bases, and 17 bases lay between the germline ends. The germline gives CDR1 SEHNR, CDR2 FQNEAQ (reference sequence). The CDR3 totals 14 residues. CDR3 nucleotide sequence: TGTGCCAGCAGCTCCCCGACCGGAGTAATGGGCTACACCTTC. It specifies CASSSPTGVMGYTF. The entire variable domain, with the rest obtained from reference TRBV7-9 and TRBJ1-2, is as follows: DTGVSQNPRHKITKRGQNVTFRCDPISEHNRLYWYRQTLGQGPEFLTYFQNEAQLEKSRLLSDRFSAERPKGSFSTLEIQRTEQGDSAMYLCASSSPTGVMGYTFGSGTRLTVV.

Comment on this clone: Its ends do not fully match the called genes, so a read error is possible. The chain recombines TRBV28 with TRBJ2-7, with D uncertain. CDR3 length: 11 amino acids. Germline V gene sequence: CDR1 MDHEN, CDR2 SYDVKM. The CDR3 sequence is CASRGSYGQYF. The CDR3, as DNA: TGTGCCAGCAGGGGGTCCTACGGGCAGTACTTC.

The DNA for the CDR3 is TGTGCCATCAGGAGACAGGGGGCGAGCGACGAGCAGTACTTC. Translation: CAIRRQGASDEQYF. The V and J genes are TRBV10-3 and TRBJ2-7, with 10 bases lining up with TRBD1. The CDR3 contains 14 residues. Germline values: CDR1 ENHRY, CDR2 SYGVKD. V gave up 6 bases and J gave up 5 bases; unmatched junction bases: 7.

This chain connects TRBV30 to TRBJ1-6; 7 positions match TRBD1. CDR1 and CDR2 (germline): GTSNPN, SVGIG (reference sequence). There are 13 residues in the CDR3. V gave up 0 bases and J gave up 8 bases; unmatched junction bases: 1. Here the CDR3 DNA reads TGTGCCTGGAGTGTACAGGGGCATTCACCCCTCCACTTT. It encodes CAWSVQGHSPLHF.

In this sample, this clone turned up a few times. The chain recombines TRBV5-5 with TRBJ2-3; TRBD1 agrees at 7 bases. The CDR3 runs 15 residues. Germline V gene data show CDR1 as SGHKS and CDR2 as YYEKEE (reference sequence). V lost 3 bases to trimming and J lost 1 base; unmatched junction nucleotides: 5. The CDR3: CASSYGQAGTDTQYF. The CDR3 nucleotides read TGTGCCAGCAGCTACGGACAGGCAGGCACAGATACGCAGTATTTT.

The chain has TRBV29-1 and TRBJ1-2; D unclear. The CDR3 spans 12 residues. Trimming cost V 5 bases and J 4 bases, with 11 bases left between them. From germline, CDR1 is SQVTM and CDR2 ANQGSEA. CDR3 loop: CSVRLRPYGYTF. The CDR3 bases are TGCAGCGTTCGACTCCGTCCCTATGGCTACACCTTC.